The 2 T cell receptor beta chains in this list originate from one sample, sequenced in a study of T cells in Graves' hyperthyroidism and ophthalmopathy. The CDR3 regions of TCR beta were amplified from RNA transcripts. During a first-round RT-PCR of the TCR CDR3, the HTBI primer set was used. One entry per CDR3 protein, called by TCRdb with MiXCR from the multiplex PCR reads. Of some 400,000 distinct CDR3 sequences in the sample, approximately 19% are singletons; the top ten hold around 3.6%. Material: blood. The receptor set was obtained from a woman aged 18-29 years with Graves' hyperthyroidism.

This clonotype was seen at least ten times. The chain has TRBV30 and TRBJ1-5; tentative D call: TRBD1 (5 bases). The CDR3 totals 13 residues. Per the germline V gene, CDR1 is GTSNPN and CDR2 is SVGIG (reference sequence). The V and J ends lost 4 bases and 4 bases respectively, with 11 bases between them. The CDR3 DNA is TGTGCCTGGACAGGACACCCTAATCAGCCCCAGCATTTT. This gives the protein CAWTGHPNQPQHF.

This clonotype was seen a few times. The V call is TRBV12-3 or TRBV12-4, the J call TRBJ2-3, with D maybe TRBD1 (6 bases). Trimming cost V 6 bases and J 5 bases, with 21 bases left between them. The CDR3 consists of 16 residues. CDR3 region: CASSFGVQGWGDTQYF. The CDR3 bases are TGTGCCAGCAGCTTCGGGGTTCAGGGGTGGGGAGATACGCAGTATTTT.